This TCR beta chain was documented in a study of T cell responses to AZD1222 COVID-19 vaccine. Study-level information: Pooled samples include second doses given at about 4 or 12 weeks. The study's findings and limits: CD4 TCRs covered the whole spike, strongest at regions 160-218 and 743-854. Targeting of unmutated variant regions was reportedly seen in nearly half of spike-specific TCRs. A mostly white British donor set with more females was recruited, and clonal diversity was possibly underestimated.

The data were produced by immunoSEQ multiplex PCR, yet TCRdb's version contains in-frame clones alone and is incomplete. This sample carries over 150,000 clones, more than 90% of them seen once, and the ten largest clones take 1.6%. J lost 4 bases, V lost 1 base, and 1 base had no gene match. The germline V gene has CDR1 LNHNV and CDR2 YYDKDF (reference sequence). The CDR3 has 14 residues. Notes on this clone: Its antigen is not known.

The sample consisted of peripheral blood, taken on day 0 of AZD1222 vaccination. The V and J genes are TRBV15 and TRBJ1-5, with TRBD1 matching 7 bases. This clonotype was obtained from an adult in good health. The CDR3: CATSRAGGNQPQHF. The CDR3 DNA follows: TGTGCCACCAGCAGAGCAGGGGGAAATCAGCCCCAGCATTTT.